Following are 19 T cell receptor beta chains from one sample sequenced in a study of tumor and adjacent non-tumor tissue in lung cancer. The library came from three nested PCR rounds adapted from ARM-PCR protocols. MiXCR was run by TCRdb on the multiplex PCR reads, yielding one entry per CDR3 protein. The table records roughly 220,000 distinct CDR3 sequences, 71% of them present only once. RNA was extracted from bulk tissue without any cell sorting. The sample consisted of lung tumor tissue. These receptors originate from a man in his 60s with non-small cell lung cancer.

CDR3 protein: CASSSNRVSYEQYF. CDR3 nucleotide sequence: TGTGCCAGCAGTTCCAACAGGGTTTCCTACGAGCAGTACTTC. The chain carries TRBV6-5 and TRBJ2-7; TRBD1 is a possible D gene (6 bases). Germline CDR1 reads MNHEY; CDR2 reads SVGAGI. This CDR3 is 14 amino acids long. Trimming left V 4 bases short and J 1 base short, with 11 bases between.

Concerning this clonotype: A much more abundant neighbour one base away suggests this may be a read error. The rearrangement links TRBV6-2 or TRBV6-3 to TRBJ2-7; D possibly corresponds to TRBD1 (6 bases). Germline CDR1 and CDR2: MNHEY and SVGEGT. The CDR3 covers 15 residues. The CDR3 loop is CTSSYSASRGGEQYF. In DNA, the CDR3 is TGTACCAGCAGTTATTCGGCTAGTCGAGGGGGCGAGCAGTACTTC.

On this clonotype itself: A much more abundant neighbour one base away suggests this may be a read error. The chain uses TRBV29-1 and TRBJ2-2; 15 bases are a match to TRBD2. The CDR3 runs to 17 residues. Germline CDR1 is SQVTM and CDR2 is ANQGSEA. CDR3 protein: CSVSGTSGRTSTRELFF. CDR3 DNA: TGCAGCGTTTCCGGGACTAGCGGGAGGACTTCCACCAGGGAGCTGTTTTTT.

The rearrangement links TRBV24-1 to TRBJ2-3; D is unclear. Germline V gives CDR1 KGHDR, CDR2 SFDVKD. This CDR3 is 15 amino acids long. With 3 bases removed from V and 1 base from J, the gap between germline ends came to 10 bases. Written as DNA, the CDR3 is TGTGCCACCAGTGATGGAGCATTAGGCACAGATACGCAGTATTTT. Protein product: CATSDGALGTDTQYF.

Of note for this clonotype: One end of the junction varies from germline; a read error may be responsible. The chain is built from TRBV10-1 and TRBJ2-1; 7 positions agree with TRBD2. The CDR3 runs to 14 residues. From germline, CDR1 is WNHNN and CDR2 SYGVQD (reference sequence). This CDR3 is CASSDGGGYNEQSF. CDR3 in DNA: TGCGCCAGCAGTGATGGCGGGGGTTACAATGAGCAGTCCTTC.

Comment on this clonotype: One end of the junction varies from germline; a read error may be responsible. The chain combines TRBV4-2 with TRBJ2-7; D might be TRBD1 or TRBD2, each matching 5 bases. CDR3 length: 16 residues. Germline-derived CDR1 and CDR2 are LGHNA and YNFKEQ. CDR3 bases: TGTGCCAGCAACCAAGAGGGTAGTAGGGGTAGCGACGAGCAGTACTTC. Translation gives CASNQEGSRGSDEQYF.

With regard to this clonotype: Germline is not matched at one junction end, which may reflect a read error. The rearrangement joins TRBV11-1 to TRBJ2-4; the D is unclear. Germline V gene lookup returns CDR1 SGHAT and CDR2 FQDESV (reference sequence). The CDR3 consists of 14 residues. For the CDR3, the DNA is TGTGCCAGCAGCTTAGGTGGCCCCGAAAACATTCGGTACTTT. Its protein product is CASSLGGPENIRYF.

V usage is TRBV7-9 and J usage is TRBJ1-1, with D possibly matching TRBD1 (5 bases). V lost 4 bases and J lost 1, with 13 bases in between. Germline CDR1 reads SEHNR; CDR2 reads FQNEAQ (reference sequence). This CDR3 is built from 15 residues. Here the CDR3 reads CASSSYGRENTEAFF. The DNA of the CDR3 is TGTGCCAGCAGCTCCTATGGCAGGGAGAACACTGAAGCTTTCTTT.

This clonotype occurred a few times. Since a much larger clone is just one base distant, this may be a read error. The CDR3 sequence: CVSSEALGNTDTQYF. CDR3 nucleotide sequence: TGTGTCAGCAGTGAAGCATTAGGGAACACAGATACGCAGTATTTT. The V and J genes are TRBV6-1 and TRBJ2-3; D is unclear. Looked up from germline, CDR1 is MNHNS and CDR2 is SASEGT. The CDR3 covers 15 residues.

This clonotype has only one observation. A much bigger clone sits one base away, suggesting this may be a read error. The chain combines TRBV12-3 or TRBV12-4 with TRBJ2-4; TRBD1 is a possible D gene (5 bases). Gene TRBJ2-1 matches the end of the DNA better, so the J call may be wrong. This CDR3 has 12 residues. In DNA form, the CDR3 reads TGTGTCAGCAGTTGGCAGGGTGGTGAGCAGTTCTTC. This codes for CVSSWQGGEQFF.

This clonotype appeared a single time. One end of the junction does not line up with germline, which may come from a read error. CDR3 sequence reads: CVSSLSGGDIQYF. For the CDR3, the DNA is TGTGTCAGCAGCTTATCAGGTGGGGACATTCAATACTTC. The V and J genes are TRBV11-2 and TRBJ2-4, with D possibly being TRBD1 (6 bases). This CDR3 has 13 residues. Germline CDR1 and CDR2: SGHAT and FQNNGV.

The rearrangement links TRBV28 to TRBJ2-2; TRBD2 matches 9 bases. Germline V CDR1 and CDR2: MDHEN, SYDVKM. J was trimmed by 3 bases and V by 7 bases; bases with no gene match: 9. The CDR3 is 16 residues long. The CDR3 protein is CASIAAGLADTGELFF. CDR3 nucleotides: TGTGCCAGCATCGCCGCGGGACTAGCAGACACCGGGGAGCTGTTTTTT.

Comment on this clonotype: Given the absence of the conserved phenylalanine or tryptophan at the CDR3 end, a read error is likely. This sequence joins TRBV10-2 and TRBJ1-1, with D possibly TRBD1 on 6 matching bases. Germline V CDR1 and CDR2: WSHSY, SAAADI. Deletions cut 3 bases from V and 4 bases from J, with 9 bases between. This CDR3 region has 13 residues. The CDR3 DNA reads as TGCGCCAGCAGTGAAGGAGGGGGCACTGAAGCTTTCGTT. It is translated as CASSEGGGTEAFV.

The rearrangement uses TRBV30 and TRBJ2-7, with D possibly TRBD2 on 6 matching bases. This CDR3 is built from 15 residues. Deletions cut 0 bases from V and 0 bases from J, with 12 bases between. The germline V gene has CDR1 GTSNPN and CDR2 SVGIG (reference sequence). The CDR3 sequence is CAWSVEGPHSYEQYF. The CDR3 DNA reads TGTGCCTGGAGTGTGGAGGGACCGCACTCCTACGAGCAGTACTTC. The full variable domain, completed using reference TRBV30 and TRBJ2-7, is SQTIHQWPATLVQPVGSPLSLECTVEGTSNPNLYWYRQAAGRGLQLLFYSVGIGQISSEVPQNLSASRPQDRQFILSSKKLLLSDSGFYLCAWSVEGPHSYEQYFGPGTRLTVT.

Details on this clonotype: At one end the junction does not follow the germline gene, possibly because of a read error. The rearrangement uses TRBV6-1 and TRBJ2-4; a weak D match, TRBD1 (6 bases). The V gene's germline CDR1 is MNHNS and CDR2 SASEGT. This CDR3 has 17 residues. The CDR3 spells CVSSEGHSVLAKNIQYF. CDR3 coding DNA: TGTGTCAGCAGTGAGGGACATAGTGTCCTAGCCAAAAACATTCAGTACTTC.

This clonotype appeared many times. The rearrangement joins TRBV29-1 to TRBJ2-3, with 8 bases identical to TRBD1. V trimming: 6 bases; J trimming: 2 bases; junction bases outside the gene matches: 10. The CDR3 has 15 amino acids. Germline V lookup: CDR1 SQVTM, CDR2 ANQGSEA. The CDR3 protein is CSVVPGGPHTDTQYF. The CDR3 nucleotides read TGCAGCGTGGTCCCAGGGGGCCCACACACAGATACGCAGTATTTT.

CDR3 loop: CAWRAGPGADTQYF. The CDR3 DNA sequence: TGTGCCTGGAGAGCAGGGCCCGGCGCAGATACGCAGTATTTT. The V call is TRBV30, the J call TRBJ2-3; tentative D call: TRBD1 (5 bases). Trimming took off 3 bases at V and 4 bases at J, with 14 bases between the two ends. Germline V CDR1 and CDR2: GTSNPN, SVGIG (reference sequence). The CDR3 spans 14 residues.

The chain links TRBV12-3 or TRBV12-4 to TRBJ1-4, with D possibly being TRBD1 (6 bases). Trimming stripped 7 bases from V and 11 bases from J, with 17 bases between. The CDR3 is 13 residues long. In DNA, the CDR3 is TGTGCCAGCACCAGGGGCTGGAGTGAGAAACTGTTTTTT. It yields the protein CASTRGWSEKLFF.

This clonotype was counted once. A much more abundant neighbour one base away suggests this may be a read error. The chain joins TRBV6-5 to TRBJ1-4; weak D call: TRBD1 (5 bases). Germline CDR1 is MNHEY and CDR2 is SVGAGI. The CDR3 has 17 residues. V lost 0 bases to trimming and J lost 8 bases, with 19 bases between them. The CDR3 loop reads CASSYSASQGVPEKLFF. The CDR3, as DNA: TGTGCCAGCAGTTACTCGGCGAGTCAGGGTGTACCCGAAAAACTGTTTTTT.